This T cell receptor beta chain was obtained from a study of CD8 T cells in Susac syndrome. This CDR3 contains 12 residues. V shed 5 bases and J shed 3 bases, with 10 bases lying between them. Per germline, CDR1 DFQATT and CDR2 SNEGSKA (reference sequence). TEMRA cells were enriched by FACS, and CD4+ and CD8+ T cells were negatively isolated. Reverse transcription of roughly 0.5 to 1 ug RNA was performed with random hexamers. Via MiXCR, TCRdb re-called the immunoSEQ multiplex PCR reads, giving one row per CDR3 protein. Seen here are roughly 200,000 distinct CDR3 sequences, 95% observed once, and the top ten hold approximately 0.094%.

This chain links TRBV20-1 with TRBJ1-2, with TRBD1 as a possible D gene (5 bases). This TCR was sampled from a human donor in good health. The sample comprised CD4+ T cells from PBMCs. The CDR3: CSAFGGDYGYTF. DNA of the CDR3: TGCAGTGCTTTTGGGGGGGACTATGGCTACACCTTC.